Following are 12 T cell receptor beta chains from one sample sequenced in a study of T cell repertoires in cytomegalovirus infection. From the reads, TCRdb called clonotypes with MiXCR, one entry per CDR3 protein. The sample holds a few hundred thousand distinct CDR3 sequences, roughly 9% seen once. The sequencing input was PBMCs. Receptors were obtained from a human donor in good health (CMV status not recorded). Some clones in this sample may be carry-over from other donors' samples.

The genes are TRBV14 and TRBJ2-1; D is uncertain. The CDR3 runs to 14 residues. Between the trimmed V and J ends, which lost 0 bases and 3 bases, there was a span of 6 bases. Germline loops: CDR1 SGHDN, CDR2 FVKESK. The CDR3, as DNA: TGTGCCAGCAGCCAAGAGGCACACTACAATGAGCAGTTCTTC. Protein: CASSQEAHYNEQFF. Complete variable domain (other parts from reference TRBV14 and TRBJ2-1): EAGVTQFPSHSVIEKGQTVTLRCDPISGHDNLYWYRRVMGKEIKFLLHFVKESKQDESGMPNNRFLAERTGGTYSTLKVQPAELEDSGVYFCASSQEAHYNEQFFGPGTRLTVL.

This clonotype came up many times. The rearrangement joins TRBV7-2 to TRBJ1-5; D may be TRBD1 (5 bases). Germline CDR1 reads SGHTA; CDR2 reads FQGNSA. Trimming shortened V by 4 bases and J by 3 bases, and 13 bases separated the two germline ends. There are 15 residues in the CDR3. DNA for the CDR3: TGTGCCAGCAGCTCCTCGGGACCGCTCAATCAGCCCCAGCATTTT. Protein: CASSSSGPLNQPQHF.

This clonotype was seen repeatedly, ten times or more. The chain uses TRBV12-3 or TRBV12-4 and TRBJ2-1, with 8 bases identical to TRBD2. The CDR3 covers 15 residues. V lost 2 bases and J lost 10; bases outside the gene matches: 10. CDR3 amino acids: CASSLTGTSTNEQFF. The CDR3 DNA sequence: TGTGCCAGCAGTTTAACCGGGACTAGTACAAACGAGCAGTTCTTC.

There are many counts of this clonotype. The V call is TRBV12-3 or TRBV12-4, the J call TRBJ2-5; the match to TRBD1 covers 9 bases. Losses at the gene ends were 4 bases for V and 1 base for J; bases not matched to a gene: 4. The CDR3 length is 15 residues. CDR3 nucleotide sequence: TGTGCCAGCAGTTCTCCGGGACAGGGCCAAGAGACCCAGTACTTC. Encoded protein: CASSSPGQGQETQYF.

In its sample, this clonotype was seen a few times. This sequence joins TRBV12-3 or TRBV12-4 and TRBJ1-1, with D possibly TRBD1 on 5 matching bases. Trimming stripped 4 bases from V and 11 bases from J, with 14 bases between. CDR3 length: 12 residues. CDR3 sequence: CASSYSGLGAFF. The CDR3 DNA sequence: TGTGCCAGCAGTTACTCGGGGCTGGGTGCTTTCTTT.

The genes are TRBV5-6 and TRBJ2-5, with a weak D call TRBD1 (6 bases). This CDR3 is 13 amino acids long. V dropped 6 bases and J dropped 2 bases, with 11 bases sitting between them. Germline V gene data show CDR1 as SGHDT and CDR2 as YYEEEE. Here the CDR3 reads CASTIGQQETQYF. CDR3 DNA: TGTGCCAGCACCATAGGACAGCAAGAGACCCAGTACTTC.

In this sample, this clonotype turned up many times. This chain uses TRBV28 with TRBJ2-5; tentative D call: TRBD2 (5 bases). CDR1 is MDHEN and CDR2 is SYDVKM in the germline V gene. The V end lost 5 bases, the J end lost 5 bases, and 24 bases lay between the germline ends. This CDR3 comprises 17 residues. DNA for the CDR3: TGTGCCAGCAGTCCAGGCCCAACACTAGAAGGGATGGAGACCCAGTACTTC. Its protein is CASSPGPTLEGMETQYF.

This clonotype was seen many times. The chain joins TRBV7-2 to TRBJ2-3; 7 nucleotides align to TRBD2. The V gene's germline CDR1 is SGHTA and CDR2 FQGNSA. CDR3 length: 15 residues. The V segment lost 5 bases and the J segment 2 bases; nucleotides outside the gene matches: 7. For the CDR3, the DNA is TGTGCCAGCAGCCCCGGGACTACCTACACAGATACGCAGTATTTT. As protein: CASSPGTTYTDTQYF.

This clonotype was detected ten times or more. The chain is built from TRBV7-2 and TRBJ2-7; maybe TRBD2 (6 bases). CDR1 and CDR2 (germline): SGHTA, FQGNSA. The ends were cut back, 3 bases at V and 2 bases at J, with 20 bases in the middle. CDR3 length equals 17 residues. The CDR3 DNA reads as TGTGCCAGCAGCTTGGGGGGTAGTGGGGGGATACCCTACGAGCAGTACTTC. As protein: CASSLGGSGGIPYEQYF.

Comments on this clonotype: Since a much larger clone is just one base distant, this may be a read error. The rearrangement links TRBV7-2 to TRBJ1-1; tentatively, D is TRBD1 (5 bases). The length of the CDR3 is 15 residues. V lost 1 base and J 6 bases, leaving 15 bases between the germline ends. Germline V gene data show CDR1 as SGHTA and CDR2 as FQGNSA. CDR3 nucleotides: TGTGCCAGCAGCTTAGGTGGCCGTCGGGACGCTGAAGCTTTCTTT. This translates into CASSLGGRRDAEAFF.

This clonotype was recorded at least ten times. This rearrangement joins TRBV20-1 to TRBJ2-1, with TRBD2 matching 15 bases. Germline loops: CDR1 DFQATT, CDR2 SNEGSKA (reference sequence). The CDR3 is 17 amino acids. V gave up 5 bases and J gave up 0 bases; unmatched junction bases: 5. CDR3 in DNA: TGCAGTGCTCAAGGGACTAGCGGGAGGATCTCCTACAATGAGCAGTTCTTC. This translates into CSAQGTSGRISYNEQFF.

At least ten counts were recorded for this clonotype. The chain combines TRBV7-2 with TRBJ1-2; TRBD1 might be the D (6 bases). V lost 7 bases, J lost 8 bases, and 20 bases lay in between. The CDR3 sequence is 14 residues long. Germline V lookup: CDR1 SGHTA, CDR2 FQGNSA. The CDR3: CASTPFDGGGGYTF. CDR3 DNA: TGTGCCAGCACCCCCTTTGACGGGGGGGGCGGCTACACCTTC.